The clone carrying this T cell receptor (beta chain) came up a few times. Its target is unknown. This record comes from a study of CD4 T cells in relation to SARS-CoV-2 and coronaviruses. Turning to the study itself: Convalescent donors were aged about 20 to 72, with median about 40 years. Of the patients, fewer than ten were male, 4 female, two Hispanic.

Whole-study findings and limits: Crossreactive clones expanded significantly less to SARS-CoV-2 than monoreactive clones.

The method was immunoSEQ multiplex PCR; TCRdb's version includes in-frame clones alone and lacks a portion of them. The sample gives 25,000 to 35,000 clones, about 76% of which show up once; around 3.7% is in the top ten. Deletions cut 1 base from V and 0 bases from J, with 7 bases between. The CDR3 totals 15 residues. The germline V gene encodes CDR1 SGHDN and CDR2 FVKESK. This TCR was sampled from an adult with COVID-19. Sequenced: memory CD4+ T cells from PBMCs, cultured in vitro. The chain joins TRBV14 to TRBJ1-3; D not certain. The chain's CDR3 is CASSQATISGNTIYF. The CDR3 nucleotides are TGTGCCAGCAGCCAAGCAACCATCTCTGGAAACACCATATATTTT.